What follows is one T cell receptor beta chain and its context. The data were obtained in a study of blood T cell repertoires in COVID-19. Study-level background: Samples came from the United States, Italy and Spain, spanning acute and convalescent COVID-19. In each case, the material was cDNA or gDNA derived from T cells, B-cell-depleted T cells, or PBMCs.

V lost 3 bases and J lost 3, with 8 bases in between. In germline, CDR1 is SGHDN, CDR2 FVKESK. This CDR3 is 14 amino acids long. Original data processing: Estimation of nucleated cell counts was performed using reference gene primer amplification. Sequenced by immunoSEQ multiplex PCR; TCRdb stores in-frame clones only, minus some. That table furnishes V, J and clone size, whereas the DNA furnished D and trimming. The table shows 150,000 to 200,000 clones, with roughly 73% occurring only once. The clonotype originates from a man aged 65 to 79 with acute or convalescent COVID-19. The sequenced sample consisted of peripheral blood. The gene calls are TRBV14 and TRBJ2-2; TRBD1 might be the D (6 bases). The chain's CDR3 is CASSQGHYTGELFF. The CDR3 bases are TGTGCCAGCAGCCAGGGACATTACACCGGGGAGCTGTTTTTT.